This TCR beta chain was sequenced for a study of beta chain features in type 1 diabetes. Study-level background: In all, approximately 110 million sorted cells from all samples were analyzed. Notes on the study in general: A moderate, significant TCRB CDR3 shortening appeared in type 1 diabetes across four CD4+ subsets.

The study reverse transcribed the entire isolated RNA, so it sequenced expressed TCRB transcripts. Clones were read by immunoSEQ multiplex PCR, and TCRdb kept only the in-frame ones, dropping some. The repertoire has about 370,000 clones, around a tenth of them found once; the top ten carry about 0.63%. Comments on this clone: Its target is unknown.

This clonotype was sampled from a man younger than 40 with type 1 diabetes. Sequencing was carried out using central memory CD4+ T cells from blood.

As DNA, the CDR3 is TGTGCCAGCAGCTTAGGGAACCAAGGTCAAGGGTATGGCTACACCTTC. As protein: CASSLGNQGQGYGYTF. The V call is TRBV7-2, the J call TRBJ1-2; no clear D gene. This CDR3 spans 16 amino acids. Looked up from germline, CDR1 is SGHTA and CDR2 is FQGNSA. V lost 1 base and J lost 5, with 17 bases in between. The full variable domain, in which reference TRBV7-2 and TRBJ1-2 provide the parts outside the CDR3, is GAGVSQSPSNKVTEKGKDVELRCDPISGHTALYWYRQSLGQGLEFLIYFQGNSAPDKSGLPSDRFSAERTGGSVSTLTIQRTQQEDSAVYLCASSLGNQGQGYGYTFGSGTRLTVV.